The rows below give T cell receptor beta chains drawn from one sample of a study of T-cell reconstitution after alpha-beta-depleted transplantation in children. Via MiXCR, TCRdb re-called the PCR reads, giving one row per CDR3 protein. The table records about 440,000 distinct CDR3 sequences, 43% of them present only once. This specimen was PBMCs, taken before TCRalphabeta/CD19-depleted stem cell transplant. These receptors all stem from a girl aged 2 to 9 with aplastic anemia, due to receive a stem cell transplant. Each CDR3 is given with its conserved first and last residue. Fields, in order: clone size, J gene, V gene, D gene, CDR3 protein, CDR3 DNA. D genes are given only for firm matches. Expanded clones get a size class; other rows say once, few or many, or leave the size out.

clone size: few
J gene: TRBJ1-6
V gene: TRBV20-1
D gene: .
CDR3 protein: CSARSSNLSPLHF
CDR3 DNA: TGCAGTGCTAGGTCCAGCAACCTTTCACCCCTCCACTTT

clone size: .
J gene: TRBJ1-1
V gene: TRBV5-4
D gene: TRBD1
CDR3 protein: CASSLGTGGRNTEAFF
CDR3 DNA: TGTGCCAGCAGCTTGGGGACAGGGGGAAGGAACACTGAAGCTTTCTTT

clone size: few
J gene: TRBJ2-1
V gene: TRBV3-1
D gene: TRBD2
CDR3 protein: CASSLGGAPGLAAYNEQFF
CDR3 DNA: TGTGCCAGCAGCCTCGGTGGGGCTCCGGGACTAGCGGCTTACAATGAGCAGTTCTTC

clone size: .
J gene: TRBJ2-5
V gene: TRBV4-1
D gene: .
CDR3 protein: CASSQIWAGKDGETQYF
CDR3 DNA: TGCGCCAGCAGCCAAATTTGGGCAGGGAAGGATGGGGAGACCCAGTACTTC

clone size: .
J gene: TRBJ2-5
V gene: TRBV18
D gene: TRBD1
CDR3 protein: CASSPRDRQETQYF
CDR3 DNA: TGTGCCAGCTCACCTAGGGACAGACAAGAGACCCAGTACTTC

clone size: .
J gene: TRBJ2-5
V gene: TRBV7-2
D gene: TRBD2
CDR3 protein: CASSLGLAVFGETQYF
CDR3 DNA: TGTGCCAGCAGCTTGGGGCTAGCGGTGTTCGGAGAGACCCAGTACTTC

clone size: many
J gene: TRBJ2-6
V gene: TRBV5-1
D gene: .
CDR3 protein: CASSLGDAGANVLTF
CDR3 DNA: TGCGCCAGCAGCTTGGGGGATGCCGGGGCCAACGTCCTGACTTTC

clone size: once
J gene: TRBJ2-3
V gene: TRBV5-6
D gene: .
CDR3 protein: CASSLRFRDTQYF
CDR3 DNA: TGTGCCAGCAGCTTGAGATTTAGAGATACGCAGTATTTT

clone size: once
J gene: TRBJ2-7
V gene: TRBV28
D gene: .
CDR3 protein: CASSSQGREQYF
CDR3 DNA: TGTGCCAGCAGCTCACAGGGTCGTGAGCAGTACTTC

clone size: .
J gene: TRBJ2-4
V gene: TRBV25-1
D gene: .
CDR3 protein: CASSEFRGQKNIQYF
CDR3 DNA: TGTGCCAGCAGTGAATTCCGGGGACAAAAAAACATTCAGTACTTC

clone size: .
J gene: TRBJ2-2
V gene: TRBV10-3
D gene: TRBD1
CDR3 protein: CAISVSRDRGTGELFF
CDR3 DNA: TGTGCCATCAGTGTCAGCCGGGACAGGGGCACCGGGGAGCTGTTTTTT

clone size: many
J gene: TRBJ2-1
V gene: TRBV27
D gene: .
CDR3 protein: CASSPGPTSYNEQFF
CDR3 DNA: TGTGCCAGCAGCCCGGGACCCACCTCCTACAATGAGCAGTTCTTC

clone size: many
J gene: TRBJ2-7
V gene: TRBV20-1
D gene: TRBD2
CDR3 protein: CSAQTGGGPHEQYF
CDR3 DNA: TGCAGTGCCCAGACGGGGGGAGGGCCCCACGAGCAGTACTTC

clone size: .
J gene: TRBJ2-2
V gene: TRBV7-2
D gene: .
CDR3 protein: CASGPGTPFTGELFF
CDR3 DNA: TGTGCCAGCGGCCCAGGGACACCTTTCACCGGGGAGCTGTTTTTT

clone size: few
J gene: TRBJ2-3
V gene: TRBV7-6
D gene: TRBD1
CDR3 protein: CASSLARTGGTDTQYF
CDR3 DNA: TGTGCCAGCAGCTTAGCCCGGACAGGGGGAACAGATACGCAGTATTTT